The sequence of this T cell receptor (beta chain) was determined in a study of cytomegalovirus exposure and HLA in healthy donors. Germline V gene data show CDR1 as MNHNS and CDR2 as SASEGT. V shed 2 bases and J 2 bases; nucleotides not matched to a gene: 4. This CDR3 is built from 15 residues. A note on this clone: Antigen unknown.

Use of 60 Vbeta and 13 Jbeta primers characterized the PCR. The repertoire was sequenced with immunoSEQ multiplex PCR; TCRdb's copy has only in-frame clones and lacks some. This table has under 200,000 clones, 60% to 80% appearing once. Study results and caveats: A few CMV-associated chains proved CMV antigen-specific in vitro.

This chain connects TRBV6-1 to TRBJ1-2, with TRBD1 matching 8 bases. The source is a woman aged 25 to 39 in good health and CMV-seronegative. The specimen was PBMCs. CDR3: CASSELWDRNYGYTF. CDR3 bases: TGTGCCAGCAGTGAACTATGGGACAGGAACTATGGCTACACCTTC.